The following is a T cell receptor (beta chain) sequence with its context. Its specificity is not known. The CDR3 is 16 residues long. With 0 bases removed from V and 2 bases from J, the gap between germline ends came to 14 bases. Germline CDR1 reads SGHRS; CDR2 reads YFSETQ. The isolated RNA, all of it, was reverse transcribed, so expressed TCRB transcripts were what got sequenced. The assay was immunoSEQ multiplex PCR, and TCRdb's table has in-frame clones only and misses some. In the table there are some 160,000 clones, 9% to 10% of which are singletons. This sample stems from a study of beta chain features in type 1 diabetes. Findings and caveats of the study: Type 1 diabetes patients had moderately but significantly shorter TCRB CDR3s in all four CD4+ subsets.

The sample consisted of central memory CD4+ T cells from blood. The receptor comes from a woman aged 25 to 45 with type 1 diabetes. This rearrangement joins TRBV5-1 to TRBJ2-5, with unresolved D. CDR3 in DNA: TGCGCCAGCAGCTTGGGGGCCAGAACAGATCAAGAGACCCAGTACTTC. This encodes CASSLGARTDQETQYF.